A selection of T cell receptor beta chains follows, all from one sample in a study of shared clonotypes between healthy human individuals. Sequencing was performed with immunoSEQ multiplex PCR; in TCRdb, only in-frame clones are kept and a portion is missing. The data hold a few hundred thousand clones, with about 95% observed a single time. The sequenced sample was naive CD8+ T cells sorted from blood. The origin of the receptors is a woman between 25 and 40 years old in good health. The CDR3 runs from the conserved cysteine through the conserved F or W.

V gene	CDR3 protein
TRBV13	CASSPLGLARSYEQYF
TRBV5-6	CASSTAMGLADTLYF
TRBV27	CASSLTGERQETQYF
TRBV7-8	CASSLSSGSSYNEQFF
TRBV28	CASSLGQNTEAFF
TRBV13	CASSLDGNQPQHF
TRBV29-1	CSVDSNYGYTF
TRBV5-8	CASSLAVTSYEQYF
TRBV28	CASSARRVIEETQYF
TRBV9	CASSTGTGNEQYF
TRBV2	CASQVPRSGANVLTF
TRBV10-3	CAISDTQGRTDTQYF
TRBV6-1	CASSSSVRSSYEQYF
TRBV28	CASSVGSSGNTIYF
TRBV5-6	CASGPDRDGYTF
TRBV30	CAWSSHGGTEAFF
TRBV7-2	CASSFFIQGVYEQYF
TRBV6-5	CASSRVAGGYNEQFF
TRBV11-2	CASSLSGSWGGQETQYF
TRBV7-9	CASSADARVSEAFF
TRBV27	CASSPTGGYVLQPQHF
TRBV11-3	CASSLEGAVRGGDEQFF
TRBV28	CASSLLTSAYIYGYTF
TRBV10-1	CASGDSHGSGNTIYF
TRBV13	CASSSKVRELGTSYYNEQFF
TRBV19	CASSSGTSYEQYF
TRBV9	CASSAGDHRTYEQYF
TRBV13	CASSFGRTSASYGYEQYF